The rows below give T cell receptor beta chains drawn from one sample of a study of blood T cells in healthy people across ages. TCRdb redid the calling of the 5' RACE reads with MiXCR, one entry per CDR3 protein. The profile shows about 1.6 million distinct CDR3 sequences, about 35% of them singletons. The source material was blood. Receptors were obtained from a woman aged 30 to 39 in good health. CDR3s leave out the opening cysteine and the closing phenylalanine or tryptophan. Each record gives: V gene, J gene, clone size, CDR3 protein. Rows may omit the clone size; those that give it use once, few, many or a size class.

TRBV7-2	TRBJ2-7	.	ASSLLGQGFFYEQY
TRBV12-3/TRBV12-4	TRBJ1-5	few	ASSSKGNQPQH
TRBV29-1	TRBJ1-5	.	SVGMDSNHPQH
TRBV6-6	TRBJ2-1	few	ASSYGTGVNYNEQF
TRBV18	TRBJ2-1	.	ASSPGAGDYNEQF
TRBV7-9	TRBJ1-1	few	ASTPRLTVAEAF
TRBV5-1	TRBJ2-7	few	ASSLGFDRVIYEQY
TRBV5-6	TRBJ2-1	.	ASSTIRDRGPNEQF
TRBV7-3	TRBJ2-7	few	AIPSGKSYEQY
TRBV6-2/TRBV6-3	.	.	ASSSAGRHYEQY
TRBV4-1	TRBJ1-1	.	ASSQRQVNTEAF
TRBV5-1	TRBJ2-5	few	ASSLEATGSETQY
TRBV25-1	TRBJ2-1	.	ASSGDGGHHYNEQF
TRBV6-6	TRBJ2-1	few	ASSNRDTHNEQF
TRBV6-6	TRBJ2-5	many	ASSWGTGQETQY
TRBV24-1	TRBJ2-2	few	ATSDPSRGGNTGELF
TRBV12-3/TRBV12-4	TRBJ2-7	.	ASSTGAGLSIEQY
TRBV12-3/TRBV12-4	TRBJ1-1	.	ASSWDRDIPNTEAF
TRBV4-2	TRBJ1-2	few	ASSQDSGQSYGYT
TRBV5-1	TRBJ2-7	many	ASSLGSPMYYEQY
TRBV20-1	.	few	SASQLGLGTEQY
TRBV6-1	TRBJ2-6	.	ASSVKTGANVLT
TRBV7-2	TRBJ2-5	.	ASSPQAREQY
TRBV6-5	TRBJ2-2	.	ASSSSGFTGELF
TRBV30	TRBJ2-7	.	AWREGVEQY
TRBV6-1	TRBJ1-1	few	ASSVDRGSTEAF
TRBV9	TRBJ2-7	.	ASSVTGTDFYEQY
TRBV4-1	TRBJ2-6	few	ASSQRSVGANVLT
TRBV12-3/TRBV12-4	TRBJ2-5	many	ATSRDRGGRETQY
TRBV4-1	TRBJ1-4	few	ASSQDPTGSSVEKLF
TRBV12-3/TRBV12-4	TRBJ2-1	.	ASSLAPSGRMGEQF
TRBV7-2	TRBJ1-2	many	ASSFTRNNYGYT
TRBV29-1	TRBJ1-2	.	SVAGQGGYT
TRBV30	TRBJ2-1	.	ALLRGFGGNEQF
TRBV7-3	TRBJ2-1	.	ASSSPAAGVHEQF
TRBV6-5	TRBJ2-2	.	ASKLAGGKNTGELF
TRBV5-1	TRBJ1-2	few	ASSLESGYGYT
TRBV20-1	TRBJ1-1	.	SAGGQGTEAF
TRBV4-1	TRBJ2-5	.	VSSQVPLQGEQY
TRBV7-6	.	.	ASSLFSGGDHEQY
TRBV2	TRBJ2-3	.	ASRRPGGAGTDTQY
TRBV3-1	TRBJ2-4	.	ANSFLAGGPSKNIQY
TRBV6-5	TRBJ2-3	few	ASSYLAGGFTDTQY
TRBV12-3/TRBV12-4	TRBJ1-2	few	ASRGEGGYGYT